These 11 T cell receptor beta chains were sequenced from one sample in a study of blood T cells in healthy people across ages. Alongside a J-beta primer mix, a sample-barcoded 5' primer served in a second PCR lasting about 7 to 12 cycles. TCRdb re-called the 5' RACE reads through MiXCR, storing one row per CDR3 protein. The data show around 780,000 distinct CDR3 sequences, with around three fifths seen just once and around 25% held by the top ten. The sequencing input was blood. Source of these receptors: a man aged 40-50 years in good health.

The V call is TRBV6-5, the J call TRBJ2-3, with 10 bases lining up with TRBD2. The junction had 3 bases not matched to a gene; V was cut back by 5 bases and J by 4 bases. Germline V gene sequence: CDR1 MNHEY, CDR2 SVGAGI. The CDR3 extends over 14 amino acids. CDR3 bases: TGTGCCAGCAGTGATGGACTAGCGGCAGATACGCAGTATTTT. Its translation: CASSDGLAADTQYF.

This chain uses TRBV29-1 with TRBJ2-5; D may be TRBD1 or TRBD2 (7 bases each). Germline values: CDR1 SQVTM, CDR2 ANQGSEA. The CDR3 is made up of 15 amino acids. The V gene lost 3 bases and the J gene lost 11 bases, with 25 bases spanning the gap. The CDR3 DNA reads as TGCAGCGTTGATCCGGTGGCAGGGGGGGACAATGAGCAGTACTTC. Protein: CSVDPVAGGDNEQYF.

This clonotype was detected only once. The gene calls are TRBV27 and TRBJ2-3, with TRBD2 matching over 9 bases. Looked up from germline, CDR1 is MNHEY and CDR2 is SMNVEV (reference sequence). J lost 4 bases, V lost 7 bases, and 12 bases had no gene match. There are 16 residues in the CDR3. CDR3 bases: TGTGCCAGCACCTTACACGCGGGGGGGCCGCCAGATACGCAGTATTTT. This encodes CASTLHAGGPPDTQYF.

The V gene is TRBV20-1, the J gene TRBJ1-5; D possibly corresponds to TRBD1 (5 bases). Trimming pared 4 bases from V and 3 bases from J, leaving 10 bases between. Germline V gives CDR1 DFQATT, CDR2 SNEGSKA (reference sequence). This CDR3 is built from 13 residues. CDR3 amino acids: CSATTGPNQPQHF. DNA of the CDR3: TGCAGTGCTACGACGGGACCCAATCAGCCCCAGCATTTT.

This clonotype was seen only a few times. This chain joins TRBV24-1 and TRBJ2-6; the D is unclear. The CDR3 is 14 residues long. From germline, CDR1 is KGHDR and CDR2 SFDVKD. V was shortened by 5 bases and J by 1 base, with 5 bases between the two germline ends. CDR3 loop: CATSGPSGANVLTF. The CDR3, as DNA: TGTGCCACCAGTGGCCCTTCTGGGGCCAACGTCCTGACTTTC.

J is TRBJ2-2 and V is TRBV7-2; 12 bases are shared with TRBD2. The CDR3 is made up of 15 amino acids. Looked up from germline, CDR1 is SGHTA and CDR2 is FQGNSA. With 6 bases clipped from V and 6 bases from J, the junction kept 5 bases outside the gene matches. In DNA form, the CDR3 reads TGTGCCAGCAGTTGGACTAGCGGGACGTCCGGGGAGCTGTTTTTT. Its translation is CASSWTSGTSGELFF.

Here the CDR3 reads CASSLTSYEQFF. CDR3 DNA sequence: TGTGCCAGCAGTTTGACGAGTTACGAGCAGTTCTTC. The V call is TRBV12-3 or TRBV12-4, the J call TRBJ2-1; D gene uncertain. This CDR3 spans 12 amino acids. V was shortened by 3 bases and J by 10 bases, with 10 bases between the two germline ends.

The rearrangement uses TRBV9 and TRBJ2-4; unclear D gene. The germline CDR1 and CDR2 sequences are SGDLS and YYNGEE. The CDR3 covers 15 residues. Trimming shortened V by 3 bases and J by 2 bases, and 12 bases separated the two germline ends. CDR3 amino acids: CASSGGGITKNIQYF. CDR3 nucleotides: TGTGCCAGCAGCGGAGGCGGAATAACCAAAAACATTCAGTACTTC.

The rearrangement joins TRBV5-1 to TRBJ2-7; TRBD1 matches 10 bases. The J call may be faulty, since TRBJ2-5 better matches the DNA end. The CDR3 loop spans 16 amino acids. CDR1 is SGHRS, CDR2 YFSETQ, per germline. CDR3 nucleotides: TGCGCCAGCAGCGTCCCCGGGACAGGGGTTGAGGAGACCCAGTACTTC. As protein: CASSVPGTGVEETQYF.

CDR3 DNA sequence: TGTGCCAGCATTCGGGACAGAGATTACGAGCAGTACTTC. Its translation: CASIRDRDYEQYF. V usage is TRBV2 and J usage is TRBJ2-7; 7 positions agree with TRBD1. The CDR3 sequence is 13 residues long. Germline loops: CDR1 SNHLY, CDR2 FYNNEI. J lost 4 bases, V lost 7 bases, and 7 bases had no gene match.

J is TRBJ2-7 and V is TRBV5-6; D gene uncertain. This CDR3 has 12 amino acids. The germline CDR1 and CDR2 sequences are SGHDT and YYEEEE. Trimming left V 5 bases short and J 7 bases short, with 13 bases between. In DNA, the CDR3 is TGTGCCAGCAGTACTGAGTTTGGGGAGCAGTACTTC. Translated: CASSTEFGEQYF.